This T cell receptor (beta chain) derives from a study of human T cells and chemical hapten exposure. For the study at large: Diphenylcyclopropenone was applied weekly to patients' scalps across the roughly 23-week study. Findings of the study overall: The number of TCRs above 1 in 1000 frequency did not change after DPC sensitization.

TCRdb reanalysed the RACE reads using MiXCR and keeps one entry per CDR3 protein. The sample consists of more than 250,000 distinct CDR3 sequences, 7.5% to 10% of them appearing once. Described time point: pre-sensitization, week 0. Treatment here: therapeutic diphenylcyclopropenone sensitization with weekly scalp DPC. Blood was drawn before each patch test was applied. This clonotype occurred many times. Its antigen is still unknown. Germline CDR1 and CDR2: SEHNR and FQNEAQ (reference sequence). J lost 4 bases, V lost 4 bases, and 6 bases had no gene match. The CDR3 has 17 amino acids. The sample was whole blood, taken in connection with sensitization to the hapten diphenylcyclopropenone (DPC). The source is a woman aged 40 to 50 with alopecia areata. Some clones in this sample may be carry-over from other donors' samples. The V gene is TRBV7-9, the J gene TRBJ2-4; 14 nucleotides match TRBD2. The CDR3 nucleotides are TGTGCCAGCAGCTCTCACAGACTAGCGGGAGGGAAAAACATTCAGTACTTC. Its translation: CASSSHRLAGGKNIQYF. The full variable domain, rest sourced from reference TRBV7-9 and TRBJ2-4, is DTGVSQNPRHKITKRGQNVTFRCDPISEHNRLYWYRQTLGQGPEFLTYFQNEAQLEKSRLLSDRFSAERPKGSFSTLEIQRTEQGDSAMYLCASSSHRLAGGKNIQYFGAGTRLSVL.